A single sample is the source of the 5 T cell receptor beta chains below, sequenced in a study of CD8+CD57+ T cells in acquired aplastic anemia. Individuals selected for sequencing had exhibited CD8+CD57+ cell expansion on flow cytometry. TCR beta VDJ combinations and CDR3 sequences were profiled from genomic DNA. TCRdb called the reads again in MiXCR, with one record for every CDR3 protein. The data show about 470,000 distinct CDR3 sequences, roughly a third seen once. The sample taken for sequencing was sorted CD4+, CD8+, or CD8+CD57+ T cells (not recorded which) from PBMCs. The receptors were gathered from a human donor with aplastic anemia.

The chain joins TRBV7-2 to TRBJ1-2; the D gene is possibly TRBD1 (6 bases). The germline gives CDR1 SGHTA, CDR2 FQGNSA. This CDR3 is built from 15 residues. V shed 5 bases and J shed 1 base, with 14 bases lying between them. The CDR3 region is CASSRMDRYNYGYTF. CDR3 nucleotide sequence: TGTGCCAGCAGCCGAATGGACAGATATAACTATGGCTACACCTTC.

This rearrangement joins TRBV11-2 to TRBJ2-1; TRBD2 agrees at 10 bases. The J segment lost 5 bases and the V segment lost 2 bases, leaving 3 bases of the junction unmatched. The CDR3 extends over 15 amino acids. From germline, CDR1 is SGHAT and CDR2 FQNNGV. CDR3: CASSLYSGGDNEQFF. Here the CDR3 DNA reads TGTGCCAGCAGCTTATACAGCGGGGGGGACAATGAGCAGTTCTTC.

Of note for this clonotype: This may arise from a read error, as a much more abundant clone is one base away. V is TRBV20-1 and J is TRBJ1-6, with D possibly matching TRBD1 (5 bases). This CDR3 has 15 amino acids. Germline V gives CDR1 DFQATT, CDR2 SNEGSKA (reference sequence). The CDR3 DNA reads as TGCAGTGCTAGAGCGGAAGGGGCGGTTAATTTACCCCTCCACTTT. Protein: CSARAEGAVNLPLHF.

CDR3 sequence: CSARSRGGRAHNEQFF. The CDR3 bases are TGCAGTGCTAGATCGCGGGGCGGGAGGGCCCACAATGAGCAGTTCTTC. V is TRBV20-1 and J is TRBJ2-1, with 9 positions matching TRBD2. The CDR3 extends over 16 amino acids. Trimming took 2 bases from V and 5 from J; bases not matched to a gene: 10. Per germline, CDR1 DFQATT and CDR2 SNEGSKA (reference sequence).

This clonotype was recorded a few times. The chain joins TRBV24-1 to TRBJ2-7; D is undetermined. CDR1 KGHDR and CDR2 SFDVKD come from the germline V gene. This CDR3 is 11 amino acids long. With 11 bases removed from V and 6 bases from J, the gap between germline ends came to 13 bases. The CDR3 bases are TGTGCCATCCCAGGTACCGTCGAGCAGTACTTC. It translates to CAIPGTVEQYF.